Shown below are 5 T cell receptor beta chains from a single sample sequenced in a study of Ad26.COV2.S vaccination and SARS-CoV-2 variants. Assay used: immunoSEQ multiplex PCR; TCRdb lists only in-frame clones, some missing. The repertoire consists of around 170,000 clones, with roughly 89% occurring once and the leading ten covering about 5.5%. The sequencing used peripheral blood, collected after recovery from COVID-19. The origin of the receptors is a human donor who had recovered from COVID-19.

The gene calls are TRBV11-2 and TRBJ2-1; D call uncertain. The germline CDR1 and CDR2 sequences are SGHAT and FQNNGV. Between the trimmed V and J ends, which lost 2 bases and 4 bases, there was a span of 9 bases. The CDR3 runs to 14 residues. CDR3 DNA: TGTGCCAGCAGCTTAAACGCAGATTACAATGAGCAGTTCTTC. It is translated as CASSLNADYNEQFF.

The chain uses TRBV3-1 (or the pseudogene TRBV3-2) and TRBJ2-7; a possible D gene is TRBD2 (6 bases). Germline assignment: CDR1 LGHDT and CDR2 YNNKEL (reference sequence). This CDR3 region has 17 residues. V dropped 0 bases and J dropped 0 bases, with 15 bases sitting between them. The DNA of the CDR3 is TGTGCCAGCAGCCAAGAGGGCTCGGGACTCTACTCCTACGAGCAGTACTTC. This sequence encodes CASSQEGSGLYSYEQYF.

This chain's CDR3 is CASSLGTEAFF. The CDR3 DNA reads as TGTGCCAGCAGCCTGGGGACAGAAGCTTTCTTT. The chain joins TRBV25-1 to TRBJ1-1, with D tentatively TRBD1 (6 bases). CDR3 length equals 11 residues. CDR1 and CDR2 from the germline V gene are MGHDK and SYGVNS. The V end was cut by 6 bases, the J end by 8 bases, with 10 bases between.

The chain uses TRBV12-3 or TRBV12-4 and TRBJ2-7, with TRBD1 identical over 7 bases. With 9 bases clipped from V and 1 base from J, the junction kept 3 bases outside the gene matches. This CDR3 contains 12 residues. The DNA for the CDR3 is TGTGCCAGTCGGGACAGATCCTACGAGCAGTACTTC. This codes for CASRDRSYEQYF.

This clone was counted a single time. V gene TRBV9 combines with J gene TRBJ2-1; TRBD2 aligns across 8 bases. There are 18 residues in the CDR3. V lost 1 base, J lost 0 bases, and 9 bases stayed unmatched. Per germline, CDR1 SGDLS and CDR2 YYNGEE. The CDR3 spells CASSVRASSGSSYNEQFF. CDR3 coding DNA: TGTGCCAGCAGCGTAAGGGCGTCCAGCGGGAGCTCCTACAATGAGCAGTTCTTC.